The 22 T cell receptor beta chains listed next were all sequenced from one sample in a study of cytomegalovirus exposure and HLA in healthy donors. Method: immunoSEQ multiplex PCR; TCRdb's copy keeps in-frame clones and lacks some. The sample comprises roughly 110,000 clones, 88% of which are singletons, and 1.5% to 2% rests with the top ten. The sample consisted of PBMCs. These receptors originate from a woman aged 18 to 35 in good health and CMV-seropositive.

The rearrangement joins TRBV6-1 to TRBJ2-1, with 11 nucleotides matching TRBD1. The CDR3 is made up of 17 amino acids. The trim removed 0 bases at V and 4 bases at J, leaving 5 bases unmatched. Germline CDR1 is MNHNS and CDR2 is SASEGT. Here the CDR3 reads CASSEAEGTGGYNEQFF. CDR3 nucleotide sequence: TGTGCCAGCAGTGAAGCGGAGGGGACAGGGGGGTACAATGAGCAGTTCTTC.

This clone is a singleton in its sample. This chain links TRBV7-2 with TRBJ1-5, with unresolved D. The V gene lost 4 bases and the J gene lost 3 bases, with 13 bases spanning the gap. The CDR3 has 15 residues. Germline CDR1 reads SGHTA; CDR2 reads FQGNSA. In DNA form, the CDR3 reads TGTGCCAGCAGCTGGAGCCCGGGAGCCAATCAGCCCCAGCATTTT. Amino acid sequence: CASSWSPGANQPQHF.

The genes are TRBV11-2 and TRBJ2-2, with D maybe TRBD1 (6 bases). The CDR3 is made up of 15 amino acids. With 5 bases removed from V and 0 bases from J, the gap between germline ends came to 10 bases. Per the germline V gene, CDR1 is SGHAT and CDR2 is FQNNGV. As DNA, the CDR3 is TGTGCCAGCAGCCGCGAGGGGGCGAACACCGGGGAGCTGTTTTTT. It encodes CASSREGANTGELFF.

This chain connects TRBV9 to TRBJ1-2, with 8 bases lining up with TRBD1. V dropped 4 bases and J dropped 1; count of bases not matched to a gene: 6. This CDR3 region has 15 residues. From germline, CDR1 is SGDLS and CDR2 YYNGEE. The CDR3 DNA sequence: TGTGCCAGCAGCCCCAGGACAGGGAGTAACTATGGCTACACCTTC. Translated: CASSPRTGSNYGYTF.

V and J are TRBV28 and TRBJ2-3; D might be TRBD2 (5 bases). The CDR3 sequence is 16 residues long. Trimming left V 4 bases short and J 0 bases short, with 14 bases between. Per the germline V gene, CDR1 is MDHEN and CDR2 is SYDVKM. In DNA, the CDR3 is TGTGCCAGCAGTTCTCCGACTACCCAGAGCACAGATACGCAGTATTTT. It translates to CASSSPTTQSTDTQYF. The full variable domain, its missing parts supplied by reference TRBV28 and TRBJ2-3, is DVKVTQSSRYLVKRTGEKVFLECVQDMDHENMFWYRQDPGLGLRLIYFSYDVKMKEKGDIPEGYSVSREKKERFSLILESASTNQTSMYLCASSSPTTQSTDTQYFGPGTRLTVL.

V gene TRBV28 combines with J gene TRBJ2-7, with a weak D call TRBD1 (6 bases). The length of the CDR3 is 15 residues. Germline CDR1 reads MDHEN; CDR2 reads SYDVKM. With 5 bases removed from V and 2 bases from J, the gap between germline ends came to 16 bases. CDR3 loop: CASSPRTVIPYEQYF. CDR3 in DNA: TGTGCCAGCAGTCCGCGGACAGTAATCCCCTACGAGCAGTACTTC. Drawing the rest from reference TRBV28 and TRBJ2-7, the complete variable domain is DVKVTQSSRYLVKRTGEKVFLECVQDMDHENMFWYRQDPGLGLRLIYFSYDVKMKEKGDIPEGYSVSREKKERFSLILESASTNQTSMYLCASSPRTVIPYEQYFGPGTRLTVT.

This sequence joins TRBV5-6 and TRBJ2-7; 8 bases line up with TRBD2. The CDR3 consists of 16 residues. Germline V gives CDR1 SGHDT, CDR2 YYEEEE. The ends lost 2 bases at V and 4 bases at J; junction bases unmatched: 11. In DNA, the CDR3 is TGTGCCAGCAGCTTTACTAGCGGCGGATATACATACGAGCAGTACTTC. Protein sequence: CASSFTSGGYTYEQYF.

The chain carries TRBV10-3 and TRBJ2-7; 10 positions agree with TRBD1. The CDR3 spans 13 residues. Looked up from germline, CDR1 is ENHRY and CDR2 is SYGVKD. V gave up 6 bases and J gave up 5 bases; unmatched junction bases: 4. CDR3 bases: TGTGCCATCAGCCGGGACAGGGGAGACGAGCAGTACGTC. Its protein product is CAISRDRGDEQYV.

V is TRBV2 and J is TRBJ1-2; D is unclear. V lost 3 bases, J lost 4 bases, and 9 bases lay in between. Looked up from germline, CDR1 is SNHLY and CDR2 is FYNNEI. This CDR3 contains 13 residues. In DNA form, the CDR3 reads TGTGCCAGCAGTGACTACGGGGTCTATGGCTACACCTTC. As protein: CASSDYGVYGYTF.

Here the CDR3 reads CASSQGGSGGADTQYF. CDR3 nucleotide sequence: TGCGCCAGCAGCCAAGGGGGTAGCGGGGGTGCAGATACGCAGTATTTT. The V call is TRBV4-3, the J call TRBJ2-3, with 9 bases fitting TRBD2. The CDR3 loop spans 16 amino acids. Germline trimming cut 1 base from V and 4 bases from J; bases unmatched to any gene: 6. Germline CDR1 and CDR2: LGHNA and YSLEER.

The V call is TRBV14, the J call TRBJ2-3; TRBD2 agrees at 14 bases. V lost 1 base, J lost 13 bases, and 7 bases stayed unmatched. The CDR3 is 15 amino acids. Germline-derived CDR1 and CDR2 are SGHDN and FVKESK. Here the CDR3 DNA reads TGTGCCAGCAGCCAAGGTCGACTAGCGGGGGGGCAAAAGTATTTT. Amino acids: CASSQGRLAGGQKYF.

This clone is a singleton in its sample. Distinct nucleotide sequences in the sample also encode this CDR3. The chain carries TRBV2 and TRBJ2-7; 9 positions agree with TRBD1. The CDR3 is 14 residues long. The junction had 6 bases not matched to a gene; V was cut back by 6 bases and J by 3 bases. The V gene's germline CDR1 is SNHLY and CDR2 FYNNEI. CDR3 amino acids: CASSPGQGYYEQYF. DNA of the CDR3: TGTGCCAGCAGCCCGGGACAGGGATACTACGAGCAGTACTTC. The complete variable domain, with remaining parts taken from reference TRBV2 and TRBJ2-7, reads EPEVTQTPSHQVTQMGQEVILRCVPISNHLYFYWYRQILGQKVEFLVSFYNNEISEKSEIFDDQFSVERPDGSNFTLKIRSTKLEDSAMYFCASSPGQGYYEQYFGPGTRLTVT.

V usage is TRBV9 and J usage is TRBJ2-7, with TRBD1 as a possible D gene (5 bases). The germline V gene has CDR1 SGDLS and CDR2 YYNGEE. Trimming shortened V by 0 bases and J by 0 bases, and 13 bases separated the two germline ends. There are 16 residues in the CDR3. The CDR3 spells CASSVGQGGISYEQYF. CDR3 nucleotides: TGTGCCAGCAGCGTAGGTCAGGGTGGAATCTCCTACGAGCAGTACTTC.

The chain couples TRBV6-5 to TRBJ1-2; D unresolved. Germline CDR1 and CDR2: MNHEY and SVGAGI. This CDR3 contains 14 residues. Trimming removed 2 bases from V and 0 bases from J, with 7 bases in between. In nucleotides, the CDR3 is TGTGCCAGCAGTTACGGGCCAACTAACTATGGCTACACCTTC. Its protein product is CASSYGPTNYGYTF.

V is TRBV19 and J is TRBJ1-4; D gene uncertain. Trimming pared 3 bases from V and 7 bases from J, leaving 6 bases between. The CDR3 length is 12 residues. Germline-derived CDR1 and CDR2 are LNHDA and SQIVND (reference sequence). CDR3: CASSILGEKLFF. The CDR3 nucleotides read TGTGCCAGTAGTATTCTCGGTGAAAAACTGTTTTTT.

CDR3: CASSFLPGDNEQFF. DNA for the CDR3: TGTGCCAGCAGCTTTCTCCCCGGGGACAATGAGCAGTTCTTC. The chain links TRBV7-9 to TRBJ2-1, with D possibly being TRBD2 (5 bases). The germline CDR1 and CDR2 sequences are SEHNR and FQNEAQ (reference sequence). This CDR3 contains 14 residues. V lost 3 bases and J 5 bases, leaving 11 bases between the germline ends.

Written as DNA, the CDR3 is TGTGCCAGCAGCACCACAGGGGCTGGTTCACCCCTCCACTTT. This codes for CASSTTGAGSPLHF. The chain joins TRBV6-5 to TRBJ1-6, with TRBD1 identical over 7 bases. The length of the CDR3 is 14 residues. From germline, CDR1 is MNHEY and CDR2 SVGAGI. V was pared by 6 bases and J by 9 bases, with 8 bases of the junction left unmatched.

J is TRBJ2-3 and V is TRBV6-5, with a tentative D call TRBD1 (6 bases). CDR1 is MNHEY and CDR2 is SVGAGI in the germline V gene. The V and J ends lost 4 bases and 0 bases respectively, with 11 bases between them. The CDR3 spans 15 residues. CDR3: CASSLQGASTDTQYF. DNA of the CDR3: TGTGCCAGCAGTTTACAGGGCGCTAGCACAGATACGCAGTATTTT.

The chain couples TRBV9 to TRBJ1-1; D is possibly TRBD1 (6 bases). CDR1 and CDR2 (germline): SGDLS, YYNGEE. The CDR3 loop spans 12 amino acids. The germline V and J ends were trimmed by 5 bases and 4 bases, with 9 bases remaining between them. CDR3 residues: CASSAGATEAFF. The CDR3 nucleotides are TGTGCCAGCAGTGCAGGGGCCACTGAAGCTTTCTTT.

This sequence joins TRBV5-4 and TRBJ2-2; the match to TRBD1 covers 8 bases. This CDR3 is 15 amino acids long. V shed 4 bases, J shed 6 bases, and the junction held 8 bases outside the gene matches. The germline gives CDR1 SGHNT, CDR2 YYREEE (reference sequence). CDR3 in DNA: TGTGCCAGCAGCGGATCGGACAGGGAGGCCGGGGAGCTGTTTTTT. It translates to CASSGSDREAGELFF. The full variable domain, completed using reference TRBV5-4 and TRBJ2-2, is ETGVTQSPTHLIKTRGQQVTLRCSSQSGHNTVSWYQQALGQGPQFIFQYYREEENGRGNFPPRFSGLQFPNYSSELNVNALELDDSALYLCASSGSDREAGELFFGEGSRLTVL.

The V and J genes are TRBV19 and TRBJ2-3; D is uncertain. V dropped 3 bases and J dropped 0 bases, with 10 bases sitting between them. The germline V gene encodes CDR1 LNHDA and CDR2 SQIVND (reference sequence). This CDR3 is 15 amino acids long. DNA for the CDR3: TGTGCCAGTAGTATTGTTGGGCGTAGCACAGATACGCAGTATTTT. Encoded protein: CASSIVGRSTDTQYF.

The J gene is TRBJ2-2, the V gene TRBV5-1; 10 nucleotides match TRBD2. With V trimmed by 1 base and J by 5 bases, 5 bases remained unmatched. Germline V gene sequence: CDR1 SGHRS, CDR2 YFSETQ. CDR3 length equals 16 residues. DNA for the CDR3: TGCGCCAGCAGCTTGAACCCTAGCGGGGGAACCGGGGAGCTGTTTTTT. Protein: CASSLNPSGGTGELFF.